These 28 T cell receptor beta chains were all obtained from the same sample, sequenced in a study of memory CD4+ T cells and cytomegalovirus serostatus. Profiled with immunoSEQ multiplex PCR; TCRdb holds only in-frame clones, not every one. The repertoire holds 35,000 to 50,000 clones, with 76% as singletons. The sort gate was single viable CD3+CD4+CD8-CD45RO+ cells for memory CD4+ T cells. The sequencing sample was made of memory CD4+ T cells from blood. These receptors were collected from an adult in good health and CMV-seronegative.

This clone was counted a few times. This sequence joins TRBV30 and TRBJ1-5; D is unresolved. The length of the CDR3 is 13 residues. V gave up 0 bases and J gave up 3 bases, with 6 bases separating them. Germline CDR1 and CDR2: GTSNPN and SVGIG (reference sequence). CDR3 in DNA: TGTGCCTGGAGTGTTGGTAACAATCAGCCCCAGCATTTT. Protein product: CAWSVGNNQPQHF.

The genes are TRBV27 and TRBJ2-5, with 9 bases that match TRBD1. Per the germline V gene, CDR1 is MNHEY and CDR2 is SMNVEV (reference sequence). The CDR3 totals 15 residues. Trimming took 7 bases from V and 0 from J; bases not matched to a gene: 6. The CDR3: CASIKGTGYQETQYF. The CDR3 DNA follows: TGTGCCAGCATCAAGGGGACAGGGTACCAAGAGACCCAGTACTTC.

The rearrangement uses TRBV30 and TRBJ2-7, with TRBD1 identical over 9 bases. CDR3 length equals 13 residues. Germline values: CDR1 GTSNPN, CDR2 SVGIG (reference sequence). The J segment lost 3 bases and the V segment lost 6 bases, leaving 6 bases of the junction unmatched. The CDR3 nucleotides read TGTGCCTGCCTGGGACAGGGCGGCTACGAGCAGTACTTC. The encoded protein is CACLGQGGYEQYF.

This clone was picked up one time. The V call is TRBV28, the J call TRBJ2-5; D gene unclear. The CDR3 covers 11 residues. The germline V gene encodes CDR1 MDHEN and CDR2 SYDVKM. Trimming left V 8 bases short and J 5 bases short, with 9 bases between. CDR3 amino acids: CASRVSETQYF. The CDR3, as DNA: TGTGCCAGCCGGGTATCTGAGACCCAGTACTTC.

This clone appeared a few times. The CDR3 DNA follows: TGCGCCAGCAGCCAAGCAGGCCCCCACCAGTTCTTC. Its protein product is CASSQAGPHQFF. The chain employs TRBV4-1 and TRBJ2-1; D not certain. The CDR3 has 12 residues. From germline, CDR1 is MGHRA and CDR2 YSYEKL. Between the trimmed V and J ends, which lost 1 base and 13 bases, there was a span of 11 bases.

The rearrangement joins TRBV28 to TRBJ2-2; D is ambiguous. This CDR3 is built from 13 residues. Trimming took off 5 bases at V and 7 bases at J, with 11 bases between the two ends. Germline CDR1 and CDR2: MDHEN and SYDVKM. The CDR3 region is CASSTVMFGELFF. DNA for the CDR3: TGTGCCAGCAGTACTGTAATGTTCGGGGAGCTGTTTTTT.

The chain is built from TRBV2 and TRBJ2-1, with 8 bases that match TRBD2. This CDR3 is 18 amino acids long. The V and J ends lost 7 bases and 0 bases, in that order; junction bases with no gene match: 14. Germline V CDR1 and CDR2: SNHLY, FYNNEI. Written as DNA, the CDR3 is TGTGCCAGCACCAAGGGACTCACTAGCGGAAGCTCCTACAATGAGCAGTTCTTC. This gives the protein CASTKGLTSGSSYNEQFF.

The CDR3 coding sequence is TGTGCCAGCAGCTTAGGCAGGTCCTACGAGCAGTACTTC. Translating it yields CASSLGRSYEQYF. The chain joins TRBV11-2 to TRBJ2-7; D gene uncertain. V was clipped by 1 base and J by 1 base, with 5 bases between them. Looked up from germline, CDR1 is SGHAT and CDR2 is FQNNGV. The CDR3 spans 13 residues.

This chain connects TRBV5-1 to TRBJ1-1; no reliable D call. Germline CDR1 is SGHRS and CDR2 is YFSETQ. V lost 4 bases and J lost 3, with 10 bases in between. This CDR3 has 13 residues. The CDR3 is CASSNSLDTEAFF. CDR3 coding DNA: TGCGCCAGCAGCAACAGTTTAGACACTGAAGCTTTCTTT.

CDR3 sequence: CASSPGGTRRNYGYTF. CDR3 sequence (DNA): TGTGCCAGCAGCCCCGGTGGGACCAGGAGAAACTATGGCTACACCTTC. This chain links TRBV9 with TRBJ1-2, with TRBD1 as a possible D gene (5 bases). Germline V CDR1 and CDR2: SGDLS, YYNGEE. V lost 4 bases and J 2 bases, leaving 18 bases between the germline ends. This CDR3 is 16 amino acids long.

The V call is TRBV5-5, the J call TRBJ2-2; D is undetermined. Germline CDR1 SGHKS, CDR2 YYEKEE (reference sequence). V was trimmed by 2 bases and J by 3 bases, leaving 11 bases between them. CDR3 size: 15 residues. Here the CDR3 reads CASSFLQMDTGELFF. For the CDR3, the DNA is TGTGCCAGCAGCTTCCTACAGATGGACACCGGGGAGCTGTTTTTT.

The chain links TRBV6-1 to TRBJ1-4; no definite D call. This CDR3 spans 11 amino acids. The V and J ends lost 6 bases and 6 bases respectively, with 5 bases between them. Germline loops: CDR1 MNHNS, CDR2 SASEGT. DNA for the CDR3: TGTGCCAGCAGCCCGGATGAAAAACTGTTTTTT. This codes for CASSPDEKLFF.

This chain connects TRBV30 to TRBJ1-1; D might be TRBD1 (6 bases). The CDR3 is made up of 13 amino acids. Germline V gene lookup returns CDR1 GTSNPN and CDR2 SVGIG (reference sequence). Deletions cut 8 bases from V and 5 bases from J, with 18 bases between. The CDR3 DNA is TGTGCCAGTACCTCCAGGGGTGGGACTGAAGCTTTCTTT. As protein: CASTSRGGTEAFF.

The chain recombines TRBV28 with TRBJ1-2; TRBD1 might be the D (6 bases). Germline V gene lookup returns CDR1 MDHEN and CDR2 SYDVKM. CDR3 size: 16 residues. V shed 3 bases and J shed 2 bases, with 16 bases lying between them. DNA of the CDR3: TGTGCCAGCAGTTTTGGGGGGGGCTTCGGGAACTATGGCTACACCTTC. Translated: CASSFGGGFGNYGYTF.

J is TRBJ2-7 and V is TRBV28; no firm D call. Trimming shortened V by 4 bases and J by 3 bases, and 13 bases separated the two germline ends. CDR3 length: 14 amino acids. Germline assignment: CDR1 MDHEN and CDR2 SYDVKM. The CDR3: CASSSPPQNYEQYF. In DNA form, the CDR3 reads TGTGCCAGCAGTTCCCCTCCTCAGAACTACGAGCAGTACTTC. Full variable domain (remainder filled in from reference TRBV28 and TRBJ2-7): DVKVTQSSRYLVKRTGEKVFLECVQDMDHENMFWYRQDPGLGLRLIYFSYDVKMKEKGDIPEGYSVSREKKERFSLILESASTNQTSMYLCASSSPPQNYEQYFGPGTRLTVT.

A few counts support this clone. This sequence joins TRBV7-9 and TRBJ1-3; D is ambiguous. The germline CDR1 and CDR2 sequences are SEHNR and FQNEAQ (reference sequence). This CDR3 is built from 16 residues. V was trimmed by 1 base and J by 1 base, leaving 11 bases between them. CDR3 in amino acids: CASSLGPLGSGNTIYF. As DNA, the CDR3 is TGTGCCAGCAGCTTAGGGCCATTGGGATCTGGAAACACCATATATTTT.

This clone was observed a handful of times. The J gene is TRBJ2-2, the V gene TRBV5-8, with D tentatively TRBD2 (6 bases). Trimming shortened V by 4 bases and J by 6 bases, and 10 bases separated the two germline ends. The CDR3 contains 13 residues. In germline, CDR1 is SGHTS, CDR2 YDEGEE. The CDR3 here is CASSPTRSGELFF. The CDR3 region has the DNA TGTGCCAGCAGCCCGACTAGATCCGGGGAGCTGTTTTTT.

The chain carries TRBV28 and TRBJ2-3, with TRBD2 matching over 8 bases. Trimming cost V 6 bases and J 6 bases; bases outside gene matches: 8. The CDR3 consists of 14 residues. The germline gives CDR1 MDHEN, CDR2 SYDVKM. The CDR3 DNA sequence: TGTGCCAGCAGACCCAGCGGGAGATCGGATACGCAGTATTTT. Translating it yields CASRPSGRSDTQYF.

The chain combines TRBV28 with TRBJ2-5; the D gene is possibly TRBD2 (6 bases). Germline V gives CDR1 MDHEN, CDR2 SYDVKM. V dropped 5 bases and J dropped 4 bases, with 23 bases sitting between them. The CDR3 runs 17 residues. The CDR3 loop reads CASSPLRGTPQAETQYF. The CDR3 DNA is TGTGCCAGCAGTCCCCTTCGGGGGACTCCTCAAGCAGAGACCCAGTACTTC.

This clone appeared a few times. V usage is TRBV30 and J usage is TRBJ1-6; D perhaps matches TRBD1 (6 bases). V lost 5 bases, J lost 9 bases, and 14 bases lay in between. The CDR3 is 13 residues long. In germline, CDR1 is GTSNPN, CDR2 SVGIG (reference sequence). In DNA, the CDR3 is TGTGCCTGGGTGGACAGAGCCAGTTCACCCCTCCACTTT. Protein sequence: CAWVDRASSPLHF.

The CDR3 sequence: CASSQDGGGSYNEQFF. In DNA form, the CDR3 reads TGTGCCAGCAGCCAAGATGGAGGGGGCTCCTACAATGAGCAGTTCTTC. The chain couples TRBV4-2 to TRBJ2-1; D may correspond to TRBD1 or TRBD2 (6 bases each). Trimming cost V 0 bases and J 0 bases, with 9 bases left between them. The germline V gene encodes CDR1 LGHNA and CDR2 YNFKEQ. The CDR3 is 16 residues long.

The chain recombines TRBV7-3 with TRBJ2-1, with TRBD2 identical over 9 bases. J gave up 5 bases and V 5 bases, and 10 bases lay outside the gene matches. CDR3 length: 16 residues. Looked up from germline, CDR1 is SGHTA and CDR2 is FQGTGA. The CDR3 loop is CASSPMMTSGHNEQFF. The CDR3 bases are TGTGCCAGCAGCCCGATGATGACTAGCGGACACAATGAGCAGTTCTTC.

A few counts support this clone. The rearrangement links TRBV30 to TRBJ2-2, with D perhaps matching TRBD1 (5 bases). With 1 base removed from V and 2 bases from J, the gap between germline ends came to 11 bases. The CDR3 runs 15 residues. Germline CDR1 and CDR2: GTSNPN and SVGIG (reference sequence). The CDR3: CAWSAGRGNTGELFF. The CDR3 bases are TGTGCCTGGAGTGCAGGAAGGGGTAACACCGGGGAGCTGTTTTTT. Looking up the rest from reference TRBV30 and TRBJ2-2 gives the full variable domain: SQTIHQWPATLVQPVGSPLSLECTVEGTSNPNLYWYRQAAGRGLQLLFYSVGIGQISSEVPQNLSASRPQDRQFILSSKKLLLSDSGFYLCAWSAGRGNTGELFFGEGSRLTVL.

The chain recombines TRBV11-3 with TRBJ1-3, with a possible D match to TRBD1 (6 bases). Germline CDR1 and CDR2: SGHNT and YENEEA. The germline V and J ends were trimmed by 3 bases and 5 bases, with 14 bases remaining between them. The CDR3 extends over 15 amino acids. The CDR3 sequence is CASSFHRGARNTIYF. The CDR3 nucleotides are TGTGCCAGCAGCTTCCACCGGGGGGCCAGAAACACCATATATTTT.

The gene calls are TRBV30 and TRBJ1-2; 7 bases fit TRBD1. The CDR3 has 14 residues. With V trimmed by 0 bases and J by 6 bases, 7 bases remained unmatched. The V gene's germline CDR1 is GTSNPN and CDR2 SVGIG (reference sequence). CDR3 sequence (DNA): TGTGCCTGGAGTGTTCGACAGGGAGAGAATGGCTACACCTTC. It specifies CAWSVRQGENGYTF. Full variable domain (outside the CDR3, taken from reference TRBV30 and TRBJ1-2): SQTIHQWPATLVQPVGSPLSLECTVEGTSNPNLYWYRQAAGRGLQLLFYSVGIGQISSEVPQNLSASRPQDRQFILSSKKLLLSDSGFYLCAWSVRQGENGYTFGSGTRLTVV.

The V call is TRBV7-9, the J call TRBJ2-3, with 9 bases aligning to TRBD2. Germline CDR1 reads SEHNR; CDR2 reads FQNEAQ (reference sequence). The length of the CDR3 is 16 residues. The ends lost 5 bases at V and 6 bases at J; junction bases unmatched: 12. The CDR3 protein is CASSPGLAWGEDTQYF. The CDR3, as DNA: TGTGCCAGCAGCCCGGGACTAGCCTGGGGGGAGGATACGCAGTATTTT.

The chain carries TRBV30 and TRBJ1-2, with 9 bases lining up with TRBD1. The germline V gene has CDR1 GTSNPN and CDR2 SVGIG (reference sequence). This CDR3 has 14 amino acids. Trimming removed 3 bases from V and 14 bases from J; junction bases left unmatched: 16. CDR3 sequence reads: CAWRGGRAGTGLTF. The CDR3 DNA follows: TGTGCCTGGAGAGGCGGGAGGGCCGGGACAGGGCTAACCTTC.

The sample holds a few counts of this clone. J is TRBJ2-5 and V is TRBV7-2; 7 nucleotides agree with TRBD2. The ends lost 0 bases at V and 8 bases at J; junction bases unmatched: 12. The CDR3 covers 16 residues. Germline assignment: CDR1 SGHTA and CDR2 FQGNSA. The CDR3 is CASSLAGRLTGLTQYF. CDR3 nucleotide sequence: TGTGCCAGCAGCTTAGCCGGGAGGCTCACCGGGCTTACCCAGTACTTC.